This T cell receptor (beta chain) came from a study of blood T cell repertoires in COVID-19. As for the study in general: Acute and convalescent COVID-19 specimens originated in the United States, Italy and Spain. Sample material is recorded as cDNA or gDNA derived from T cells, B-cell-depleted T cells, or PBMCs.

Authors' data handling: Amplifying reference gene primers gave estimates of nucleated cell counts. The data were produced by immunoSEQ multiplex PCR, yet TCRdb's version contains in-frame clones alone and is incomplete. V and J calls plus clone size are reproduced from that table; the DNA served to infer D and trimming. In the table there are approximately 30,000 clones, roughly nine tenths of which are singletons. Source material: peripheral blood. This sequence originates from a woman aged 40-49 years with active or convalescent COVID-19.

Written as DNA, the CDR3 is TGTGCCAGCAGCGGACTAGCGGGAGTTCAAGAGACCCAGTACTTC. Translated, it gives CASSGLAGVQETQYF. The genes are TRBV5-5 and TRBJ2-5; 13 bases fit TRBD2. V dropped 4 bases and J dropped 2; count of bases not matched to a gene: 2. The CDR3 is made up of 15 amino acids. Looked up from germline, CDR1 is SGHKS and CDR2 is YYEKEE (reference sequence). The full variable domain, completed using reference TRBV5-5 and TRBJ2-5, is DAGVTQSPTHLIKTRGQQVTLRCSPISGHKSVSWYQQVLGQGPQFIFQYYEKEERGRGNFPDRFSARQFPNYSSELNVNALLLGDSALYLCASSGLAGVQETQYFGPGTRLLVL.